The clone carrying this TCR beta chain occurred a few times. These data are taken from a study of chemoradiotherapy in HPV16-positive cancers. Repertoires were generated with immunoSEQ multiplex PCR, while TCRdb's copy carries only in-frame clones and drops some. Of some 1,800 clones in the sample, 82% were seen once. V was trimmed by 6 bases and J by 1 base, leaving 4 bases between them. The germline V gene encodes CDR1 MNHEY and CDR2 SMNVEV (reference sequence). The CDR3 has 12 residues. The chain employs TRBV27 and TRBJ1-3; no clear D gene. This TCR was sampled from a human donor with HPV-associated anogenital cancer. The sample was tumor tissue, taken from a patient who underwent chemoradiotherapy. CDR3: CASRWSGNTIYF. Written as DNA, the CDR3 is TGTGCCAGCAGATGGTCTGGAAACACCATATATTTT.